This T cell receptor (beta chain) was identified during a study of beta chain features in type 1 diabetes. The authors reverse transcribed all of the isolated RNA, so sequencing captured expressed TCRB transcripts. Profiling relied on immunoSEQ multiplex PCR, and the TCRdb table lists in-frame clones only, not all of them. The table has around 150,000 clones, 10% seen once. Study observations and caveats: Among patients with Type 1 diabetes, TCRB CDR3s were moderately but significantly shorter in every one of the four CD4+ subsets.

This clone has only a few counts. Its antigen is not identified. CDR3 length: 17 amino acids. With 5 bases clipped from V and 6 bases from J, the junction kept 10 bases outside the gene matches. Germline CDR1 SGHTA, CDR2 FQGNSA. One heparinised blood draw averaging roughly 120 mL was given by each donor. This clonotype originated in a man under 40 with type 1 diabetes. The chain combines TRBV7-2 with TRBJ2-1, with 13 bases lining up with TRBD2. Material for sequencing was central memory CD4+ T cells from blood. Here the CDR3 DNA reads TGTGCCAGCAGCCACGAGGGACTAGCGGGGAGATTCAATGAGCAGTTCTTC. Its translation: CASSHEGLAGRFNEQFF.